The 27 T cell receptor beta chains given below trace back to one sample, sequenced in a study of T cells after yellow fever vaccination. TCRdb re-derived calls from the 5' RACE reads in MiXCR, one entry per CDR3 protein. The sample records around 590,000 distinct CDR3 sequences, 9% to 15% being singletons. The sequenced sample was PBMCs, obtained on the day of the yellow fever booster vaccination. Receptors originate from a young man who received the YFV17D yellow fever vaccine.

V is TRBV6-5 and J is TRBJ2-7; D not certain. Per the germline V gene, CDR1 is MNHEY and CDR2 is SVGAGI. This CDR3 is 13 amino acids long. Trimming left V 2 bases short and J 2 bases short, with 7 bases between. CDR3 region: CASSYDSTYEQYF. The CDR3 DNA reads as TGTGCCAGCAGTTACGATAGCACCTACGAGCAGTACTTC.

CDR3 nucleotide sequence: TGTGCCAGCAGTTTATTTCGGGGTATCTTCACTGAAGCTTTCTTT. This codes for CASSLFRGIFTEAFF. The rearrangement uses TRBV27 and TRBJ1-1, with unresolved D. The CDR3 covers 15 residues. Germline CDR1 is MNHEY and CDR2 is SMNVEV (reference sequence). Deletions cut 1 base from V and 4 bases from J, with 13 bases between.

This clonotype was detected only a few times. The chain recombines TRBV20-1 with TRBJ2-7; 14 bases fit TRBD2. The length of the CDR3 is 15 residues. The germline gives CDR1 DFQATT, CDR2 SNEGSKA (reference sequence). Trimming took 2 bases from V and 6 from J; bases not matched to a gene: 6. The CDR3 here is CSARRLAGGRSEQYF. In DNA form, the CDR3 reads TGCAGTGCTAGACGACTAGCGGGAGGGCGAAGCGAGCAGTACTTC.

This clonotype was detected only a few times. At one end, the junction sequence differs from germline, possibly due to a read error. The chain couples TRBV9 to TRBJ2-1; no clear D. This CDR3 has 14 residues. Germline V gene data show CDR1 as SGDLS and CDR2 as YYNGEE. Written as DNA, the CDR3 is TGCGCCAGCAGTGTATCGTCCTCCTACAATGAGCAGTTCTTC. This encodes CASSVSSSYNEQFF.

The chain recombines TRBV6-1 with TRBJ1-6; possibly TRBD1 for D (5 bases). CDR1 MNHNS and CDR2 SASEGT come from the germline V gene. The CDR3 length is 16 residues. With 5 bases removed from V and 0 bases from J, the gap between germline ends came to 11 bases. As DNA, the CDR3 is TGTGCCAGCAGTCCGGACAAACGCTCCTATAATTCACCCCTCCACTTT. Translating gives CASSPDKRSYNSPLHF.

This clonotype was seen once. The chain couples TRBV7-2 to TRBJ2-7; 11 positions match TRBD1. This CDR3 is 14 amino acids long. Per germline, CDR1 SGHTA and CDR2 FQGNSA. Unmatched junction bases numbered 6, after V lost 5 bases and J lost 6 bases. The CDR3 DNA reads TGTGCCAGCAGCGCGAGGACAGGGGGCCGCGAGCAGTACTTC. It specifies CASSARTGGREQYF.

Turning to this clonotype: A much bigger clone sits one base away, suggesting this may be a read error. J is TRBJ2-1 and V is TRBV7-8, with no clear D. CDR1 and CDR2 from the germline V gene are SGHVS and FQNEAQ. This CDR3 has 13 amino acids. As DNA, the CDR3 is TGTGCCAGCAGCCTCCGACCCTACAATGAGGAGTTCTTC. Its translation: CASSLRPYNEEFF. The whole variable domain, filled in from reference TRBV7-8 and TRBJ2-1, reads GAGVSQSPRYKVAKRGQDVALRCDPISGHVSLFWYQQALGQGPEFLTYFQNEAQLDKSGLPSDRFFAERPEGSVSTLKIQRTQQEDSAVYLCASSLRPYNEEFFGPGTRLTVL.

This chain connects TRBV27 to TRBJ2-7, with TRBD2 identical over 8 bases. The CDR3 has 16 residues. With V trimmed by 10 bases and J by 3 bases, 17 bases remained unmatched. Germline V lookup: CDR1 MNHEY, CDR2 SMNVEV (reference sequence). CDR3 DNA: TGTGCCACCCTCCGCCCCGGGACTAGTAACTTCTACGAGCAGTACTTC. Amino acid sequence: CATLRPGTSNFYEQYF.

This clonotype has just a few counts. The chain links TRBV10-2 to TRBJ1-5; D call uncertain. With 9 bases removed from V and 6 bases from J, the gap between germline ends came to 15 bases. The CDR3 runs to 13 residues. Germline lookup yields CDR1 WSHSY and CDR2 SAAADI. CDR3 loop: CARSESPGQPQHF. CDR3 in DNA: TGCGCCAGATCGGAGTCACCGGGTCAGCCCCAGCATTTT.

This clonotype was observed a few times. V and J are TRBV5-4 and TRBJ2-2; D assignment may be TRBD1 or TRBD2 (6 bases each). V was cut by 6 bases and J by 1 base, with 13 bases left in between. Germline V lookup: CDR1 SGHNT, CDR2 YYREEE (reference sequence). The CDR3 runs to 15 residues. The CDR3 loop reads CASTPEGGNTGELFF. In DNA form, the CDR3 reads TGTGCCAGCACCCCGGAGGGGGGGAACACCGGGGAGCTGTTTTTT.

The chain is built from TRBV4-3 and TRBJ2-7; a possible D gene is TRBD2 (5 bases). Germline loops: CDR1 LGHNA, CDR2 YSLEER. The CDR3 covers 16 residues. V was shortened by 2 bases and J by 3 bases, with 17 bases between the two germline ends. CDR3: CASSQNTMGDYYEQYF. The CDR3 DNA reads TGCGCCAGCAGCCAAAATACGATGGGAGACTACTACGAGCAGTACTTC.

The rearrangement uses TRBV6-5 and TRBJ2-7; 14 bases line up with TRBD2. The V gene end was trimmed by 0 bases and the J gene end by 2 bases; junction bases not matched to a gene: 0. The CDR3 has 16 amino acids. In germline, CDR1 is MNHEY, CDR2 SVGAGI. Written as DNA, the CDR3 is TGTGCCAGCAGTTACTCGGGACTAGCGGGGGCCTACGAGCAGTACTTC. It translates to CASSYSGLAGAYEQYF.

This clonotype was seen a handful of times. This chain connects TRBV7-9 to TRBJ2-3; D remains unclear. V was cut by 2 bases and J by 3 bases, with 15 bases left in between. This CDR3 has 16 residues. The germline gives CDR1 SEHNR, CDR2 FQNEAQ (reference sequence). In DNA, the CDR3 is TGTGCCAGCAGCTTAAAAACATCGGATGGAACAGATACGCAGTATTTT. The encoded protein is CASSLKTSDGTDTQYF.

This clonotype appeared a few times. For the CDR3, the DNA is TGCAGCGTTGAAGATCGGGGTGAGTCTGGGGCCAACGTCCTGACTTTC. As protein: CSVEDRGESGANVLTF. V gene TRBV29-1 combines with J gene TRBJ2-6; maybe TRBD2 (5 bases). This CDR3 comprises 16 residues. Germline CDR1 and CDR2: SQVTM and ANQGSEA. Trimming pared 0 bases from V and 1 base from J, leaving 10 bases between.

There are many counts of this clonotype. The chain employs TRBV7-2 and TRBJ2-7; 10 nucleotides align to TRBD2. The trim removed 5 bases at V and 2 bases at J, leaving 6 bases unmatched. The germline V gene encodes CDR1 SGHTA and CDR2 FQGNSA. The CDR3 sequence is 15 residues long. In nucleotides, the CDR3 is TGTGCCAGCAGCCTCGGTACTAGCGGGACCTACGAGCAGTACTTC. Amino acids: CASSLGTSGTYEQYF.

In this sample, this clonotype turned up once. An end of the junction differs from the germline gene, which may be a read error. The rearrangement links TRBV20-1 to TRBJ2-1; 12 bases fit TRBD2. The CDR3 length is 16 residues. Germline V gene lookup returns CDR1 DFQATT and CDR2 SNEGSKA (reference sequence). CDR3 in DNA: TGCTGTGCTCCTGGACTAGCGGGAAAGTCCTACAATGAGCAGTTCTTC. Translating gives CCAPGLAGKSYNEQFF.

The gene calls are TRBV12-3 or TRBV12-4 and TRBJ2-3, with D unresolved. The CDR3 loop spans 15 amino acids. The V gene lost 4 bases and the J gene lost 3 bases, with 14 bases spanning the gap. The CDR3 nucleotides are TGTGCCAGCAGTTCCCGGCTAGAGTCAACAGATACGCAGTATTTT. It translates to CASSSRLESTDTQYF.

This clonotype came up a few times. The genes are TRBV30 and TRBJ2-7; D not certain. Trimming took off 0 bases at V and 6 bases at J, with 6 bases between the two ends. The germline CDR1 and CDR2 sequences are GTSNPN and SVGIG (reference sequence). The CDR3 contains 11 residues. CDR3 in DNA: TGTGCCTGGAGTGTACGGGTCGAGCAGTACTTC. This translates into CAWSVRVEQYF.

Ten or more counts support this clonotype. The CDR3 protein is CASSAGGETQYF. CDR3 nucleotides: TGCGCCAGCAGCGCGGGAGGGGAGACCCAGTACTTC. V is TRBV10-1 and J is TRBJ2-5, with 9 bases matching TRBD2. The V segment lost 6 bases and the J segment 5 bases; nucleotides outside the gene matches: 1. Germline CDR1 and CDR2: WNHNN and SYGVQD (reference sequence). CDR3 length: 12 amino acids.

Only a few counts were recorded for this clonotype. The chain has TRBV3-1 and TRBJ1-1; D is perhaps TRBD1 (5 bases). CDR1 and CDR2 (germline): LGHDT, YNNKEL (reference sequence). V was shortened by 4 bases and J by 1 base, with 16 bases between the two germline ends. This CDR3 is 16 amino acids long. The CDR3 coding sequence is TGTGCCAGCAGCCCAAGGGGAAGTAGTGGGAACACTGAAGCTTTCTTT. Translation: CASSPRGSSGNTEAFF.

This clonotype was counted many times. This CDR3 is CASSQGTGLAETQYF. DNA of the CDR3: TGTGCCAGCAGCCAAGGGACAGGGTTAGCGGAGACCCAGTACTTC. This chain uses TRBV4-2 with TRBJ2-5, with TRBD1 matching over 8 bases. CDR3 size: 15 residues. Trimming at V came to 1 base and at J to 5 bases, leaving 6 bases not matched to a gene. Germline CDR1 is LGHNA and CDR2 is YNFKEQ.

The chain joins TRBV19 to TRBJ2-3, with a possible D match to TRBD1 (6 bases). Germline V gives CDR1 LNHDA, CDR2 SQIVND (reference sequence). V was trimmed by 6 bases and J by 6 bases, leaving 19 bases between them. The CDR3 has 15 residues. The DNA of the CDR3 is TGTGCCAGTAGGAAACAGGGATCTGCTGTGGATACGCAGTATTTT. This sequence encodes CASRKQGSAVDTQYF.

The chain joins TRBV5-5 to TRBJ2-2; no definite D call. CDR1 SGHKS and CDR2 YYEKEE come from the germline V gene (reference sequence). The germline V and J ends were trimmed by 2 bases and 6 bases, with 5 bases remaining between them. The CDR3 covers 12 residues. The CDR3, as DNA: TGTGCCAGCAGCTTTTATGCCGGGGAGCTGTTTTTT. It yields the protein CASSFYAGELFF.

V and J are TRBV4-3 and TRBJ1-1; TRBD1 agrees at 9 bases. The CDR3 covers 14 residues. Germline V gene lookup returns CDR1 LGHNA and CDR2 YSLEER. V was clipped by 4 bases and J by 4 bases; unmatched bases: 4. CDR3 region: CASSRDRVGTEAFF. The DNA of the CDR3 is TGCGCCAGCAGCCGGGACAGGGTTGGCACTGAAGCTTTCTTT.

The sample holds a few counts of this clonotype. The genes are TRBV12-3 or TRBV12-4 and TRBJ2-7; TRBD1 is a possible D gene (6 bases). Trimming removed 3 bases from V and 4 bases from J, with 16 bases in between. The CDR3 loop spans 15 amino acids. This CDR3 is CASSFRGQGTYEQYF. The CDR3 DNA is TGTGCCAGCAGTTTCAGGGGTCAGGGAACATACGAGCAGTACTTC.

The rearrangement uses TRBV20-1 and TRBJ2-5; either TRBD1 or TRBD2 may fit D (5 bases each). The CDR3 spans 13 residues. Looked up from germline, CDR1 is DFQATT and CDR2 is SNEGSKA (reference sequence). V was shortened by 6 bases and J by 7 bases, with 18 bases between the two germline ends. CDR3 in DNA: TGCAGTGCCCGGGACCCGGGCTATGGGACCCAGTACTTC. Its protein is CSARDPGYGTQYF.

The sample holds many counts of this clonotype. J is TRBJ1-1 and V is TRBV20-1; 7 nucleotides agree with TRBD1. In germline, CDR1 is DFQATT, CDR2 SNEGSKA (reference sequence). The CDR3 is 14 residues long. V shed 3 bases, J shed 1 base, and the junction held 5 bases outside the gene matches. CDR3: CSARDDRENTEAFF. The DNA of the CDR3 is TGCAGTGCTAGGGATGACAGGGAGAACACTGAAGCTTTCTTT.